This is a list of T cell receptor beta chains from one sample in a study of T cell repertoires in cytomegalovirus infection. Their cognate antigens are unknown. TCRdb reprocessed the reads via MiXCR and lists one record per CDR3 protein. The repertoire includes around 100,000 distinct CDR3 sequences, around 10% of them detected once, and roughly 31% sits in the top ten. The sequenced material came from PBMCs, sequenced either directly or after in vitro stimulation (not recorded which). These receptors were collected from a human donor in good health (CMV status not recorded). Some clones in this sample may be carry-over from other donors' samples. CDR3s include the opening cysteine and the closing phenylalanine or tryptophan. D genes are given only for firm matches. Rows may omit the clone size; those that give it use once, few, many or a size class.

clone size,D gene,V gene,J gene,CDR3 protein,CDR3 DNA
-,TRBD2,TRBV6-5,TRBJ2-1,CASSYSGLAGGSYNEQFF,TGTGCCAGCAGTTACTCAGGACTAGCGGGAGGCTCCTACAATGAGCAGTTCTTC
few,TRBD2,TRBV4-2,TRBJ2-1,CASSLMGSGSWYNEQFF,TGTGCCAGCAGCCTCATGGGTAGCGGGAGTTGGTACAATGAGCAGTTCTTC
-,-,TRBV5-1,TRBJ2-1,CASTSGQLYNEQFF,TGCGCCAGCACCTCGGGCCAACTCTACAATGAGCAGTTCTTC
few,-,TRBV6-6,TRBJ1-1,CANSARGKNTEAFF,TGTGCCAACTCAGCTCGGGGTAAGAACACTGAAGCTTTCTTT
-,TRBD1,TRBV20-1,TRBJ1-1,CSADTGGTEAFF,TGCAGTGCTGATACAGGGGGCACTGAAGCTTTCTTT
many,TRBD2,TRBV11-3,TRBJ2-1,CASTPEGLAGGPYNEQFF,TGTGCCAGCACCCCCGAGGGTCTAGCGGGAGGGCCGTACAATGAGCAGTTCTTC
many,-,TRBV11-2,TRBJ2-7,CASSSPGIFPYEQYF,TGTGCCAGCAGCTCCCCCGGCATCTTCCCCTACGAGCAGTACTTC
many,-,TRBV11-2,TRBJ2-5,CASSHKLVGETQYF,TGTGCCAGCAGCCACAAACTAGTAGGAGAGACCCAGTACTTC
-,TRBD1,TRBV10-3,TRBJ1-2,CAISGPGQGPTYGYTF,TGTGCCATCAGTGGTCCGGGACAGGGCCCCACTTATGGCTACACCTTC
many,-,TRBV5-6,TRBJ1-1,CASSLEMRGRSEAFF,TGTGCCAGCAGCTTGGAGATGAGGGGTCGGTCTGAAGCTTTCTTT
few,-,TRBV14,TRBJ2-2,CASSPTLSGELFF,TGTGCCAGCAGCCCGACCCTATCCGGGGAGCTGTTTTTT
-,-,TRBV9,TRBJ2-5,CASSVGSAETQYF,TGTGCCAGCAGCGTGGGGAGTGCAGAGACCCAGTACTTC
few,-,TRBV5-6,TRBJ2-1,CASSFEGGGTGYNEQFF,TGTGCCAGCAGCTTTGAGGGGGGGGGGACTGGGTACAATGAGCAGTTCTTC
-,-,TRBV6-1,TRBJ2-1,CASSYDGSSYNEQFF,TGTGCCAGCAGTTACGATGGCTCGAGCTACAATGAGCAGTTCTTC
-,-,TRBV5-1,TRBJ2-7,CASRVEGGPYEQYF,TGCGCCAGCAGGGTAGAGGGAGGACCCTACGAGCAGTACTTC
many,-,TRBV6-5,TRBJ2-7,CASSYSEVARYEQYF,TGTGCCAGCAGTTACTCGGAGGTTGCCCGCTACGAGCAGTACTTC
few,-,TRBV19,TRBJ2-1,CASSIEINEQFF,TGTGCCAGTAGTATAGAAATCAATGAGCAGTTCTTC
many,-,TRBV4-3,TRBJ1-1,CASSPSRGMNTEAFF,TGCGCCAGCAGCCCCTCCCGAGGGATGAACACTGAAGCTTTCTTT
many,TRBD1,TRBV11-2,TRBJ1-6,CASSSRQGNSPLHF,TGTGCCAGCAGCTCCAGACAGGGCAATTCACCCCTCCACTTT
once,-,TRBV9,TRBJ2-1,CASSVATGHSYNEQFF,TGTGCCAGCAGCGTAGCTACGGGCCACTCCTACAATGAGCAGTTCTTC
many,-,TRBV6-1,TRBJ2-2,CASSPVNTGELFF,TGTGCCAGCAGTCCCGTGAACACCGGGGAGCTGTTTTTT
few,TRBD2,TRBV20-1,TRBJ2-5,CSARVMGGREETQYF,TGCAGTGCTAGAGTAATGGGCGGGAGAGAAGAGACCCAGTACTTC
many,-,TRBV12-3/TRBV12-4,TRBJ2-5,CASSLISRGTEETQYF,TGTGCCAGCAGTTTAATCTCTCGGGGGACCGAAGAGACCCAGTACTTC
once,-,TRBV27,TRBJ1-1,CASSTYANTEAFF,TGTGCCAGCAGTACCTATGCCAACACTGAAGCTTTCTTT
many,TRBD2,TRBV11-2,TRBJ2-3,CASSHLLGLGTDTQYF,TGTGCCAGCAGCCATCTCTTAGGACTAGGCACAGATACGCAGTATTTT
-,-,TRBV12-5,TRBJ1-1,CASGWGGPEAFF,TGTGCTAGTGGTTGGGGGGGTCCTGAAGCTTTCTTT
-,TRBD2,TRBV7-9,TRBJ2-3,CASSLAIGLAGRDTQYF,TGTGCCAGCAGCTTAGCCATCGGACTAGCGGGAAGGGATACGCAGTATTTT
many,-,TRBV7-8,TRBJ1-5,CASSLATGFTNQPQHF,TGTGCCAGCAGCTTAGCTACAGGGTTTACCAATCAGCCCCAGCATTTT
many,TRBD2,TRBV10-3,TRBJ2-1,CAISGTSGDNEQFF,TGTGCCATCAGCGGGACTAGCGGGGACAATGAGCAGTTCTTC
few,-,TRBV12-3/TRBV12-4,TRBJ1-1,CASSLTWGTEAFF,TGTGCCAGCAGTTTAACCTGGGGCACTGAAGCTTTCTTT